The 4 T cell receptor beta chains in this list originate from one sample, sequenced in a study of T cell repertoires in cytomegalovirus infection. TCRdb analysed the reads with MiXCR anew, one entry per CDR3 protein. The table lists roughly 250,000 distinct CDR3 sequences, over 20% of them singletons. The material sequenced was CD8+ T cells from PBMCs. All receptors come from a human donor in good health (CMV status not recorded). Some clones in this sample may be carry-over from other donors' samples.

This clonotype was observed a handful of times. In nucleotides, the CDR3 is TGCAGTGCTAGAGATTGGGGCGGAGAGACCCAGTACTTC. Protein sequence: CSARDWGGETQYF. The chain carries TRBV20-1 and TRBJ2-5, with D tentatively TRBD1 (5 bases). Per the germline V gene, CDR1 is DFQATT and CDR2 is SNEGSKA (reference sequence). The germline V and J ends were trimmed by 0 bases and 4 bases, with 9 bases remaining between them. The CDR3 runs to 13 residues.

The V gene is TRBV28, the J gene TRBJ2-3; perhaps D is TRBD1 or TRBD2 (6 bases each). This CDR3 contains 17 residues. V lost 8 bases to trimming and J lost 0 bases, with 21 bases between them. CDR1 is MDHEN, CDR2 SYDVKM, per germline. The CDR3 region is CASSGHRPGTSTDTQYF. CDR3 DNA: TGTGCCAGCTCGGGACACCGACCTGGGACTAGCACAGATACGCAGTATTTT.

This clonotype occurred many times. The chain links TRBV7-3 to TRBJ1-6, with a weak D call TRBD1 (5 bases). Trimming removed 4 bases at V and 7 bases at J, with 17 bases between. CDR1 is SGHTA, CDR2 FQGTGA, per germline. CDR3 length equals 16 residues. CDR3 sequence (DNA): TGTGCCAGCAGCTCCGGGGGGACGGGGCGGAATTCACCCCTCCACTTT. Translation: CASSSGGTGRNSPLHF.

The V call is TRBV11-3, the J call TRBJ2-1; TRBD1 might be the D (6 bases). The V gene lost 0 bases and the J gene lost 7 bases, with 16 bases spanning the gap. Germline V CDR1 and CDR2: SGHNT, YENEEA. The CDR3 covers 16 residues. Here the CDR3 DNA reads TGTGCCAGCAGCTTAGATGTGGCAGGGGCGAGGAATGAGCAGTTCTTC. Its translation is CASSLDVAGARNEQFF.